This TCR beta chain is from a study of T cell repertoires in ileal Crohn's disease. Findings of the study overall: High-frequency clones were more common in sorted CD8 than CD4 cells. Active smokers at surgery had more clonal expansions than non-smokers.

Germline CDR1 SSHAT, CDR2 FNYEAQ (reference sequence). This CDR3 region has 13 residues. Included were adult ileal or ileocolonic Crohn's patients indicated for ileocolonic resection. Details on this clone: Its antigen is not identified. Germline is not matched at one junction end, which may reflect a read error.

The repertoire was sequenced with immunoSEQ multiplex PCR; TCRdb's copy has only in-frame clones and lacks some. The data hold roughly 8,400 clones, with around 84% observed a single time. The V and J genes are TRBV7-7 and TRBJ1-3; D remains ambiguous. The TCR sequence derives from an adult with Crohn's disease. Sequencing was done on a sample of ileal tissue. The CDR3 region has the DNA TGTGCTAGCAGCTTAGACTTTGGAAACACCATATATTTT. Residues: CASSLDFGNTIYF.